This entry is about one T cell receptor (beta chain). No antigen is known for it. One end of the junction fails to match germline, which may point to a read error. These data are taken from a study of tumor and adjacent non-tumor tissue in lung cancer. Points from the study as a whole: Compared with tumor, normal lung showed significantly lower TCR diversity. Normal lung showed higher cumulative top 100 clone frequency than tumor.

Three rounds of nested PCR, following a modified ARM-PCR protocol, produced the TCRbeta library. TCRdb fed the multiplex PCR reads into MiXCR, producing one record per CDR3 protein. In the table there are around 76,000 distinct CDR3 sequences, 76% of which are singletons. No cell sorting was done before RNA was extracted from the tissue. This non-tumor lung sample came from over 3 cm beyond the tumor edge. Newly diagnosed lung cancer patients had thoracic surgery in China, August–late 2014, without prior chemotherapy. This TCR derives from a man aged 65 to 79 with non-small cell lung cancer. The sequencing input was distant non-tumor lung tissue.

The CDR3 DNA sequence: TGTGCCAACCGACCTTATGTGGGACAAAGAAGAGAAGTTTTCTTT. Translating gives CANRPYVGQRREVFF. The chain joins TRBV6-2 or TRBV6-3 to TRBJ1-1; D is perhaps TRBD1 (6 bases). Germline-derived CDR1 and CDR2 are MNHEY and SVGEGT. CDR3 length: 15 amino acids.